This T cell receptor (beta chain) was sequenced for a study of PD-L1 blockade in urothelial cancer. The overall study: Males with urothelial cancer arising in the bladder constituted about 90% of the roughly 30 patients. Samples came from 3 weeks, at the second dose, and 6 weeks into treatment. Points from the study as a whole: Durable-benefit cases showed more tumor-associated blood clone expansion at 3 weeks.

Spiking each PCR with synthetic TCR analog templates was performed. The assay was immunoSEQ multiplex PCR, and TCRdb's table has in-frame clones only and misses some. In the table there are 70,000 to 90,000 clones, more than 75% of which are singletons. On this clone itself: What it binds is unknown.

Time point in this sample: pretreatment peripheral blood. V was cut by 3 bases and J by 5 bases, with 16 bases left in between. Germline CDR1 reads SGDLS; CDR2 reads YYNGEE. There are 15 residues in the CDR3. The sequencing here drew on PBMCs, taken around atezolizumab (anti-PD-L1) treatment. The clonotype originates from a man aged 60 to 75 with urothelial cancer. The V and J genes are TRBV9 and TRBJ2-3; D possibly corresponds to TRBD2 (7 bases). This CDR3 is CASSAQGGAKDTQYF. CDR3 coding DNA: TGTGCCAGCAGCGCCCAAGGGGGGGCGAAAGATACGCAGTATTTT.